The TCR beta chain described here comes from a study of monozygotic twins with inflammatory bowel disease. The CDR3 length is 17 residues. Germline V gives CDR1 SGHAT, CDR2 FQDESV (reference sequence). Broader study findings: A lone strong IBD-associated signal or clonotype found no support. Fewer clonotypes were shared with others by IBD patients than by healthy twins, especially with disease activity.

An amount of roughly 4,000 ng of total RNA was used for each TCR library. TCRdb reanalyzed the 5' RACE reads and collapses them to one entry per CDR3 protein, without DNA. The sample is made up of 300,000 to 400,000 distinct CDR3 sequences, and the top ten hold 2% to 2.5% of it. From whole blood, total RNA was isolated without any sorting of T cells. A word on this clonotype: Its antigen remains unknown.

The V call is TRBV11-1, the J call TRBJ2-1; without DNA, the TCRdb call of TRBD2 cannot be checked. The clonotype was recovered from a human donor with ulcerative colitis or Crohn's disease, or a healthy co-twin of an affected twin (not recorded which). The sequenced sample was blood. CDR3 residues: CASSLGLAAYSYNEQFF.